The 28 T cell receptor beta chains below were found in one sample sequenced in a study of blood T cells in healthy people across ages. Together with a sample-barcoded 5' primer, a J-beta primer mix was included in a second PCR lasting about 6 to 11 cycles. MiXCR was run by TCRdb on the 5' RACE reads, yielding one entry per CDR3 protein. The top ten hold approximately 2.1% of the sample, which has under 2,000,000 distinct CDR3 sequences, around half seen once. The sample consisted of blood. Receptors originate from a middle-aged woman in good health.

This clonotype was counted a few times. The rearrangement joins TRBV20-1 to TRBJ1-5, with TRBD1 as a possible D gene (6 bases). Germline assignment: CDR1 DFQATT and CDR2 SNEGSKA (reference sequence). CDR3 length equals 15 residues. V lost 0 bases to trimming and J lost 3 bases, with 12 bases between them. CDR3 DNA: TGCAGTGCTAGAGAGGGGGGGCAGCACAATCAGCCCCAGCATTTT. It encodes CSAREGGQHNQPQHF.

The genes are TRBV12-3 or TRBV12-4 and TRBJ2-3; D unresolved. V was clipped by 5 bases and J by 2 bases, with 20 bases between them. The CDR3 is 17 amino acids. In nucleotides, the CDR3 is TGTGCCAGCAGTCTTTCTGATGCAGGATACAACACAGATACGCAGTATTTT. Residues: CASSLSDAGYNTDTQYF.

The chain uses TRBV10-3 and TRBJ1-2, with D uncertain. Germline assignment: CDR1 ENHRY and CDR2 SYGVKD. This CDR3 spans 14 amino acids. V lost 6 bases and J 8 bases, leaving 19 bases between the germline ends. The CDR3 DNA reads as TGTGCCATCAGCCCAAATCTGGAGTATACCGGCTACACCTTC. Its protein product is CAISPNLEYTGYTF.

J is TRBJ1-4 and V is TRBV4-3, with 10 positions matching TRBD1. CDR1 and CDR2 (germline): LGHNA, YSLEER. The CDR3 totals 18 residues. V gave up 0 bases and J gave up 7 bases; unmatched junction bases: 11. CDR3: CASSQETPRTGGTEKLFF. CDR3 DNA: TGCGCCAGCAGCCAAGAAACACCTAGGACAGGGGGTACTGAAAAACTGTTTTTT.

This clonotype was picked up a small number of times. The chain links TRBV29-1 to TRBJ2-7; 7 bases match TRBD1. Looked up from germline, CDR1 is SQVTM and CDR2 is ANQGSEA. The V gene end was trimmed by 4 bases and the J gene end by 6 bases; junction bases not matched to a gene: 9. CDR3 length equals 13 residues. The DNA of the CDR3 is TGCAGCGTTGCCACAGACAGGGTTTCCGAGCAGTACTTC. Translated: CSVATDRVSEQYF.

This chain joins TRBV5-5 and TRBJ1-2; tentative D call: TRBD1 (6 bases). Germline V gene sequence: CDR1 SGHKS, CDR2 YYEKEE (reference sequence). V was pared by 0 bases and J by 0 bases, with 9 bases between. The CDR3 runs 15 residues. The CDR3 nucleotides are TGTGCCAGCAGCTTGGATACAGGGACTAACTATGGCTACACCTTC. Amino acids: CASSLDTGTNYGYTF.

This clonotype came up a few times. The genes are TRBV12-3 or TRBV12-4 and TRBJ2-5, with D unresolved. This CDR3 is built from 12 residues. V was clipped by 3 bases and J by 6 bases, with 8 bases between them. The CDR3 loop reads CASSFNRKTQYF. In DNA, the CDR3 is TGTGCCAGCAGTTTTAATCGAAAGACCCAGTACTTC.

The chain couples TRBV4-3 to TRBJ1-1; D call uncertain. The CDR3 is 15 amino acids. The germline V gene encodes CDR1 LGHNA and CDR2 YSLEER. V was trimmed by 1 base and J by 0 bases, leaving 9 bases between them. The CDR3 is CASSQGGIVNTEAFF. The CDR3, as DNA: TGCGCCAGCAGCCAAGGAGGGATTGTGAACACTGAAGCTTTCTTT.

This clonotype was observed a few times. The CDR3 DNA follows: TGTGCCAGCAGGGTCCACAGGGGCTCCATTGGCTACACCTTC. This codes for CASRVHRGSIGYTF. The chain has TRBV6-5 and TRBJ1-2, with TRBD1 identical over 7 bases. The CDR3 loop spans 14 amino acids. After removal of 6 bases from V and 7 bases from J, the junction contained 11 bases not matched to a gene. From germline, CDR1 is MNHEY and CDR2 SVGAGI.

This clonotype was seen a few times. V and J are TRBV11-1 and TRBJ2-5; D gene uncertain. V lost 2 bases, J lost 3 bases, and 16 bases lay in between. This CDR3 is 16 amino acids long. Germline lookup yields CDR1 SGHAT and CDR2 FQDESV (reference sequence). The CDR3: CASSLSLRLQEETQYF. The CDR3 DNA sequence: TGTGCCAGCAGCTTATCTCTACGGCTACAAGAAGAGACCCAGTACTTC.

The sample holds a few counts of this clonotype. The rearrangement links TRBV5-1 to TRBJ2-3; 9 positions agree with TRBD1. The V gene end was trimmed by 5 bases and the J gene end by 5 bases; junction bases not matched to a gene: 9. The CDR3 loop spans 15 amino acids. CDR1 SGHRS and CDR2 YFSETQ come from the germline V gene. CDR3 sequence (DNA): TGCGCCAGCAGTACCGGGACAGGGTATGAAGATACGCAGTATTTT. This sequence encodes CASSTGTGYEDTQYF. The whole variable domain, remainder taken from reference TRBV5-1 and TRBJ2-3, is KAGVTQTPRYLIKTRGQQVTLSCSPISGHRSVSWYQQTPGQGLQFLFEYFSETQRNKGNFPGRFSGRQFSNSRSEMNVSTLELGDSALYLCASSTGTGYEDTQYFGPGTRLTVL.

Worth noting for this clonotype: The junction departs from germline at one end; a sequencing error may be responsible. The V and J genes are TRBV5-1 and TRBJ2-5; 7 nucleotides align to TRBD2. Per the germline V gene, CDR1 is SGHRS and CDR2 is YFSETQ. This CDR3 is built from 15 residues. CDR3 DNA sequence: TGCGCTAGCAGAAGGGCGCAGCGGGGCCAAGAGACCCAGTACTTC. Its protein is CASRRAQRGQETQYF.

The rearrangement uses TRBV29-1 and TRBJ2-2; no firm D call. Germline V CDR1 and CDR2: SQVTM, ANQGSEA. The V gene lost 7 bases and the J gene lost 1 base, with 13 bases spanning the gap. This CDR3 region has 14 residues. The CDR3 sequence: CSAAPPLNTGELFF. The CDR3 DNA follows: TGCAGCGCCGCCCCACCCCTGAACACCGGGGAGCTGTTTTTT.

The chain couples TRBV20-1 to TRBJ2-4; D not certain. Matching the DNA end better, TRBJ2-7 makes the J call doubtful. CDR3 length equals 15 residues. CDR1 is DFQATT, CDR2 SNEGSKA, per germline (reference sequence). The CDR3 is CSARPGRAHLYEQYF. The DNA of the CDR3 is TGCAGTGCCCGACCTGGGCGAGCGCACCTTTACGAGCAGTACTTC.

The chain joins TRBV19 to TRBJ2-4; D not resolved. The DNA end lines up better with TRBJ2-7; the J call may be wrong. Germline V CDR1 and CDR2: LNHDA, SQIVND (reference sequence). The CDR3 contains 14 residues. The CDR3 loop is CASRQGQDSYEQYF. CDR3 coding DNA: TGTGCCAGTAGGCAAGGGCAGGACTCCTACGAGCAGTACTTC.

This clonotype occurred many times. The gene calls are TRBV20-1 and TRBJ1-2, with 7 bases that match TRBD1. This CDR3 has 13 residues. J was trimmed by 1 base and V by 6 bases; bases with no gene match: 5. Germline V gives CDR1 DFQATT, CDR2 SNEGSKA (reference sequence). The CDR3 loop is CSAEGQDNYGYTF. Written as DNA, the CDR3 is TGCAGTGCGGAAGGACAGGATAACTATGGCTACACCTTC.

J is TRBJ1-2 and V is TRBV27; tentative D call: TRBD1 (5 bases). CDR1 and CDR2 from the germline V gene are MNHEY and SMNVEV (reference sequence). Trimming left V 2 bases short and J 4 bases short, with 11 bases between. The CDR3 has 14 residues. CDR3 sequence reads: CASSLRGDVYGYTF. The CDR3 DNA is TGTGCCAGCAGTTTACGAGGGGACGTCTATGGCTACACCTTC.

In nucleotides, the CDR3 is TGTGCCAGCAGCCTCCGGGACAGGGGTCCTGCATGGACAGATACGCAGTATTTT. Protein: CASSLRDRGPAWTDTQYF. This sequence joins TRBV5-5 and TRBJ2-3; TRBD1 matches at 10 bases. In germline, CDR1 is SGHKS, CDR2 YYEKEE (reference sequence). V shed 4 bases and J 3 bases; nucleotides not matched to a gene: 14. The CDR3 sequence is 18 residues long.

The chain combines TRBV20-1 with TRBJ2-1; the D gene is possibly TRBD1 (6 bases). This CDR3 region has 14 residues. Trimming shortened V by 7 bases and J by 4 bases, and 17 bases separated the two germline ends. CDR1 and CDR2 (germline): DFQATT, SNEGSKA (reference sequence). The CDR3 DNA is TGCAGTGGGACAGACTACCATACTTACAATGAGCAGTTCTTC. Protein sequence: CSGTDYHTYNEQFF.

Only a few counts were recorded for this clonotype. The rearrangement joins TRBV6-1 to TRBJ2-7; maybe TRBD2 (5 bases). The V end lost 4 bases, the J end lost 7 bases, and 11 bases lay between the germline ends. The CDR3 runs 12 residues. CDR1 and CDR2 (germline): MNHNS, SASEGT. The CDR3 sequence: CASSGPSGEQYF. For the CDR3, the DNA is TGTGCCAGCAGTGGACCATCGGGGGAGCAGTACTTC.

The V and J genes are TRBV12-3 or TRBV12-4 and TRBJ1-6; a possible D gene is TRBD1 (5 bases). The V gene lost 1 base and the J gene lost 6 bases, with 10 bases spanning the gap. This CDR3 region has 15 residues. CDR3 nucleotides: TGTGCCAGCAGTTTAGGGACACCTGGTAATTCACCCCTCCACTTT. Encoded protein: CASSLGTPGNSPLHF.

The sample holds many counts of this clonotype. The chain carries TRBV5-1 and TRBJ2-7, with 10 nucleotides matching TRBD1. The length of the CDR3 is 15 residues. The junction had 6 bases not matched to a gene; V was cut back by 0 bases and J by 6 bases. Germline V gene sequence: CDR1 SGHRS, CDR2 YFSETQ. The CDR3 nucleotides read TGCGCCAGCAGCTTGGGTAAGACAGGGGGCGCCGAGCAGTACTTC. Protein product: CASSLGKTGGAEQYF.

The V and J genes are TRBV5-5 and TRBJ1-2; D gene ambiguous. The CDR3 is made up of 13 amino acids. Germline V gene data show CDR1 as SGHKS and CDR2 as YYEKEE (reference sequence). Trimming took off 4 bases at V and 8 bases at J, with 15 bases between the two ends. The CDR3 DNA reads TGTGCCAGCAGCCCCTCTGGGTTGTCGGGCTACACCTTC. Protein: CASSPSGLSGYTF.

This clonotype was detected a few times. V usage is TRBV9 and J usage is TRBJ2-7, with D tentatively TRBD2 (5 bases). The CDR3 length is 14 residues. Per germline, CDR1 SGDLS and CDR2 YYNGEE. V lost 2 bases to trimming and J lost 6 bases, with 15 bases between them. This chain's CDR3 is CASSVGIGPSEQYF. CDR3 nucleotide sequence: TGTGCCAGCAGCGTCGGGATTGGGCCCTCCGAGCAGTACTTC. The full variable domain, in which reference TRBV9 and TRBJ2-7 provide the parts outside the CDR3, is DSGVTQTPKHLITATGQRVTLRCSPRSGDLSVYWYQQSLDQGLQFLIQYYNGEERAKGNILERFSAQQFPDLHSELNLSSLELGDSALYFCASSVGIGPSEQYFGPGTRLTVT.

This chain links TRBV28 with TRBJ2-3; D gene unclear. Trimming removed 5 bases at V and 3 bases at J, with 15 bases between. The CDR3 totals 15 residues. Germline-derived CDR1 and CDR2 are MDHEN and SYDVKM. CDR3 in amino acids: CASSPLDHGTDTQYF. CDR3 in DNA: TGTGCCAGCAGTCCCCTAGACCACGGGACAGATACGCAGTATTTT. Full variable domain (outside the CDR3, taken from reference TRBV28 and TRBJ2-3): DVKVTQSSRYLVKRTGEKVFLECVQDMDHENMFWYRQDPGLGLRLIYFSYDVKMKEKGDIPEGYSVSREKKERFSLILESASTNQTSMYLCASSPLDHGTDTQYFGPGTRLTVL.

The sample holds one count of this clonotype. The CDR3 region is CASSRNRGSEAFF. CDR3 DNA: TGTGCCAGCAGTCGAAACAGGGGTTCCGAAGCTTTCTTT. The J gene is TRBJ1-1, the V gene TRBV6-2 or TRBV6-3, with 7 nucleotides matching TRBD1. The V gene's germline CDR1 is MNHEY and CDR2 SVGEGT. This CDR3 spans 13 amino acids. Trimming took 5 bases from V and 8 from J; bases not matched to a gene: 8.

The genes are TRBV3-1 and TRBJ2-1; D unresolved. V lost 4 bases and J lost 2, with 15 bases in between. This CDR3 region has 16 residues. Germline V gene sequence: CDR1 LGHDT, CDR2 YNNKEL (reference sequence). CDR3 in amino acids: CASSPHFGSTYNEQFF. CDR3 coding DNA: TGTGCCAGCAGCCCCCATTTTGGATCCACCTACAATGAGCAGTTCTTC.

V gene TRBV28 combines with J gene TRBJ1-6; D unclear. The CDR3 extends over 16 amino acids. Per germline, CDR1 MDHEN and CDR2 SYDVKM. V was cut by 6 bases and J by 7 bases, with 19 bases left in between. CDR3 residues: CASSPQAAVVNSPLHF. The CDR3 DNA is TGTGCCAGCAGCCCCCAGGCGGCGGTCGTGAATTCACCCCTCCACTTT.